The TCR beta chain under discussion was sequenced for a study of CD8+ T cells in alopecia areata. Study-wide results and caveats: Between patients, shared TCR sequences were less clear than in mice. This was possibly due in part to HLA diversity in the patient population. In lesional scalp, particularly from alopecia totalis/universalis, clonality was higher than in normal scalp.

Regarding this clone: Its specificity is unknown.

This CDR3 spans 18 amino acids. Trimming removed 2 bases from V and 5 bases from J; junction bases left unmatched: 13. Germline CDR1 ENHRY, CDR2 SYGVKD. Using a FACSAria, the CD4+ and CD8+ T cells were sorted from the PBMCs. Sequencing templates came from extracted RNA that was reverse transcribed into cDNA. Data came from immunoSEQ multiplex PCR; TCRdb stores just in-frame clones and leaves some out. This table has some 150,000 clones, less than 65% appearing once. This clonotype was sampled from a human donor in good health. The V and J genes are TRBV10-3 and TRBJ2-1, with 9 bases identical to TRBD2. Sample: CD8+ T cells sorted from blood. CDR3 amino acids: CAISESSASGILHNEQFF. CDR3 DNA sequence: TGTGCCATCAGTGAGAGCTCGGCTAGCGGGATCCTCCACAATGAGCAGTTCTTC.